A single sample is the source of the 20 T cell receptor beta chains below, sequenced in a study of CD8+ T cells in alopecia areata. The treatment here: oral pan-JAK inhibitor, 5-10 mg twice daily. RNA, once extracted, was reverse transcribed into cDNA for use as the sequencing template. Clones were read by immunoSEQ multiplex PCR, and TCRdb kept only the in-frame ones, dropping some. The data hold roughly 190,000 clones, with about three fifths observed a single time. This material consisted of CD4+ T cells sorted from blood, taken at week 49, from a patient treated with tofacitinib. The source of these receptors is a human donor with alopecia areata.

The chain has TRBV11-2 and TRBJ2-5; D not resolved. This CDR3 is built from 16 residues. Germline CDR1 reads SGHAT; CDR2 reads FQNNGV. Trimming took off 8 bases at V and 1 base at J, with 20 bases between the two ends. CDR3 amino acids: CASGIGFRQSQETQYF. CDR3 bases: TGTGCCAGCGGTATAGGTTTCCGGCAAAGCCAAGAGACCCAGTACTTC.

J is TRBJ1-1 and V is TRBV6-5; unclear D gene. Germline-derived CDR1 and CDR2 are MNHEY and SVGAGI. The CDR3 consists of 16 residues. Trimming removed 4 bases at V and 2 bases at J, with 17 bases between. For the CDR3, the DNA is TGTGCCAGCAGTTCCTCGTTCAGGTTTTCAAACACTGAAGCTTTCTTT. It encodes CASSSSFRFSNTEAFF.

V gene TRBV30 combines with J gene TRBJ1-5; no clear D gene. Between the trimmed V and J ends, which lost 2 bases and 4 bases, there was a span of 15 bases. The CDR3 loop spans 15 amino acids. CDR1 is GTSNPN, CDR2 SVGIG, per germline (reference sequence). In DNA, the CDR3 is TGTGCCTGGAGTTTAGGACTCCGGCGTAATCAGCCCCAGCATTTT. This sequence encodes CAWSLGLRRNQPQHF.

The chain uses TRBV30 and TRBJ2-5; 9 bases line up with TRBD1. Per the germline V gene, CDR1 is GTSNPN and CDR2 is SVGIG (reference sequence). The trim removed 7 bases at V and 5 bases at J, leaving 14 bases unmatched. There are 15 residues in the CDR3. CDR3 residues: CAFDPGQGKGETQYF. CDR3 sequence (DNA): TGTGCCTTTGATCCGGGACAGGGAAAAGGGGAGACCCAGTACTTC.

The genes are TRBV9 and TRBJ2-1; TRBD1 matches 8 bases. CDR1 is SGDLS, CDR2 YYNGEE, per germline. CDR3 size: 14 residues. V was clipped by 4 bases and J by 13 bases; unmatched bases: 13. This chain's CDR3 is CASSFETQGARQFF. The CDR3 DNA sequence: TGTGCCAGCAGCTTCGAAACGCAGGGGGCGCGACAGTTCTTC. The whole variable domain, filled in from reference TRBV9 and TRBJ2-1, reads DSGVTQTPKHLITATGQRVTLRCSPRSGDLSVYWYQQSLDQGLQFLIQYYNGEERAKGNILERFSAQQFPDLHSELNLSSLELGDSALYFCASSFETQGARQFFGPGTRLTVL.

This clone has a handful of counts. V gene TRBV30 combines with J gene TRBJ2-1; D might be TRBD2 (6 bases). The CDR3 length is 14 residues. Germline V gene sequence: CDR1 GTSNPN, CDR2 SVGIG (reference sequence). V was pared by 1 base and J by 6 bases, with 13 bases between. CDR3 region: CAWSDPGTRNEQFF. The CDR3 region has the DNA TGTGCCTGGAGTGACCCCGGGACTCGCAATGAGCAGTTCTTC.

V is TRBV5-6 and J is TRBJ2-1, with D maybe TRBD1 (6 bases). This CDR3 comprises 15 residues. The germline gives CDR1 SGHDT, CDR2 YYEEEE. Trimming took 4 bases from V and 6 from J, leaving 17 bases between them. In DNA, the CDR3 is TGTGCCAGCAGCAACGACCTCAGGGGCTCCAATGAGCAGTTCTTC. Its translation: CASSNDLRGSNEQFF.

The CDR3 loop is CASSQDDRGSGANVLTF. The CDR3 nucleotides are TGTGCCAGCAGCCAAGATGACAGGGGCTCTGGGGCCAACGTCCTGACTTTC. The rearrangement uses TRBV9 and TRBJ2-6; 8 nucleotides line up with TRBD1. Unmatched junction bases numbered 6, after V lost 4 bases and J lost 0 bases. In germline, CDR1 is SGDLS, CDR2 YYNGEE. This CDR3 spans 17 amino acids. Full variable domain (missing parts from reference TRBV9 and TRBJ2-6): DSGVTQTPKHLITATGQRVTLRCSPRSGDLSVYWYQQSLDQGLQFLIQYYNGEERAKGNILERFSAQQFPDLHSELNLSSLELGDSALYFCASSQDDRGSGANVLTFGAGSRLTVL.

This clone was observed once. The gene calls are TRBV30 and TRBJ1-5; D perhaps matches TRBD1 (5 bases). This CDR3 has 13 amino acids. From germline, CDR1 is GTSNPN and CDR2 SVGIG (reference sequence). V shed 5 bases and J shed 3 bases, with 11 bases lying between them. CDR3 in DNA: TGTGCCTGGGGACAAGGAGACAATCAGCCCCAGCATTTT. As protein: CAWGQGDNQPQHF.

The CDR3 coding sequence is TGCGCCAGCAGCTTGTTGGGGGGAGGCACTGAAGCTTTCTTT. This codes for CASSLLGGGTEAFF. The gene calls are TRBV4-3 and TRBJ1-1; possible D gene TRBD1, 5 bases. Germline V lookup: CDR1 LGHNA, CDR2 YSLEER. The CDR3 has 14 amino acids. V was clipped by 5 bases and J by 4 bases, with 14 bases between them.

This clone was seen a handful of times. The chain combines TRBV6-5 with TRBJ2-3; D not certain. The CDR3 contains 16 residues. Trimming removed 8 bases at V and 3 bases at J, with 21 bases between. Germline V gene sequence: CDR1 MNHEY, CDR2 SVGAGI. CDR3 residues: CASCCPAGLRTDTQYF. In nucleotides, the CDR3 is TGTGCCAGCTGTTGCCCCGCTGGTCTTCGAACAGATACGCAGTATTTT.

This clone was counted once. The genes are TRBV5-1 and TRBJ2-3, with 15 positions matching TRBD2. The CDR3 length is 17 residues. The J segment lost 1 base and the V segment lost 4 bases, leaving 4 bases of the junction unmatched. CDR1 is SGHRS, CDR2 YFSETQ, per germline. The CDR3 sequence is CASSRGLAGGRTDTQYF. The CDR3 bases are TGCGCCAGCAGCCGGGGACTAGCGGGGGGCCGCACAGATACGCAGTATTTT.

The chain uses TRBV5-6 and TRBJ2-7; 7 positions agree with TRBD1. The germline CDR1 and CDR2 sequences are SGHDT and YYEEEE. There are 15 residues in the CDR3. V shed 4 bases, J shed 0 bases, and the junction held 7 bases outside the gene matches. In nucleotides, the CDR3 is TGTGCCAGCAGCCCGCCAGGACAGGCCTCCTACGAGCAGTACTTC. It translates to CASSPPGQASYEQYF.

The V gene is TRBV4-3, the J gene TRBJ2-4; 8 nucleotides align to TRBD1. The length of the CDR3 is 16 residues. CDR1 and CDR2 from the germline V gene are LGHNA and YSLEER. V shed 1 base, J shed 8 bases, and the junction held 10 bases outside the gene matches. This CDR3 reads CASSQGDQGAGDIQYF. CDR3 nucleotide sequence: TGCGCCAGCAGCCAAGGTGACCAGGGGGCCGGGGACATTCAGTACTTC.

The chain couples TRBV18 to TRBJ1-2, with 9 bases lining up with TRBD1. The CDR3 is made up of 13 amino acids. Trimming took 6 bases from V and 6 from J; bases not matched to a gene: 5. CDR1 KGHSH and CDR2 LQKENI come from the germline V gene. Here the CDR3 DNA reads TGTGCCAGCTCCCAGGGGACAGGGAATGGCTACACCTTC. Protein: CASSQGTGNGYTF.

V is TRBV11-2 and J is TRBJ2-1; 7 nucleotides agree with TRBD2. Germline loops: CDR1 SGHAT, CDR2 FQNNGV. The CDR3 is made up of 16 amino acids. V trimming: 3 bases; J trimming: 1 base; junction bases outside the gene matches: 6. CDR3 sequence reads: CASSFSSGVSYNEQFF. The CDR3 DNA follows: TGTGCCAGCAGCTTTTCGAGCGGGGTTTCCTACAATGAGCAGTTCTTC.

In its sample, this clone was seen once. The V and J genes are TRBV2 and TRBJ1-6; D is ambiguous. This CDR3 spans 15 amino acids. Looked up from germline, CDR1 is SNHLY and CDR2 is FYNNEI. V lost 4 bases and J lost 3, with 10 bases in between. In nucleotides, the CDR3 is TGTGCCAGCAGTGGACCTCAGTTCTATAATTCACCCCTCCACTTT. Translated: CASSGPQFYNSPLHF.

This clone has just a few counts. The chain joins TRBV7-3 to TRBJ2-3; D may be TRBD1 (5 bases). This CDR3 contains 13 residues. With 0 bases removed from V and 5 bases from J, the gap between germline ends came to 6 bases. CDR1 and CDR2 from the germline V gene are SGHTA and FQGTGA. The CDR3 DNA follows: TGTGCCAGCAGCTTAACGGGGCGAGATACGCAGTATTTT. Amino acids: CASSLTGRDTQYF.

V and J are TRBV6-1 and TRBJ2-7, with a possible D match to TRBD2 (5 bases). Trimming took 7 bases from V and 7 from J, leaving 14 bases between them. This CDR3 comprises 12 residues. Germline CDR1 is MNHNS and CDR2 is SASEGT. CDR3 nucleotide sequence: TGTGCCAGCACCCGTGGCACGGGGGAGCAGTACTTC. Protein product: CASTRGTGEQYF.

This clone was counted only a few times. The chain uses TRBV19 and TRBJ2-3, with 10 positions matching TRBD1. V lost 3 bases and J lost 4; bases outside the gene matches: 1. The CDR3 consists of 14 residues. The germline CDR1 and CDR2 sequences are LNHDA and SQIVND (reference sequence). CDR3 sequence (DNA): TGTGCCAGTAGTATGGGACAGGGGCCAGATACGCAGTATTTT. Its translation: CASSMGQGPDTQYF.